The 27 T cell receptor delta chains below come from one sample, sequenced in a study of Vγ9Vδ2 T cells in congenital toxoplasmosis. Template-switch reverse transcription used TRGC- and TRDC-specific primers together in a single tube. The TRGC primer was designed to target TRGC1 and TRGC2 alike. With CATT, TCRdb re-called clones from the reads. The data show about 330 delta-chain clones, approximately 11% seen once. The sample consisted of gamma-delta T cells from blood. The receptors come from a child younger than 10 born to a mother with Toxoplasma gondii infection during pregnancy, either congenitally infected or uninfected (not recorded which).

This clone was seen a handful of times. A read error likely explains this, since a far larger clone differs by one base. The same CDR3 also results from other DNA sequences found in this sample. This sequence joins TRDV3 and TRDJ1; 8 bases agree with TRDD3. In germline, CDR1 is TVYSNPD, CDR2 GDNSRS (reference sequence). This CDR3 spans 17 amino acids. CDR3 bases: TGCGCACTCTCCGTACTGGGGATACACCCCTACACCGATAAACTCATCTTT. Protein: CALSVLGIHPYTDKLIF.

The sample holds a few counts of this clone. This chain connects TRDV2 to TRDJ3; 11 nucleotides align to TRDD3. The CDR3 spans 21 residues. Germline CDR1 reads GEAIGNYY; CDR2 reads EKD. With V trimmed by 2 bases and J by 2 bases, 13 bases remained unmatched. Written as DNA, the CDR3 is TGTGCCTGTGACAAAAAAAAAAAAATACTGGGGGATACCTGGGACACCCGACAGATGTTTTTC. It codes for CACDKKKKILGDTWDTRQMFF.

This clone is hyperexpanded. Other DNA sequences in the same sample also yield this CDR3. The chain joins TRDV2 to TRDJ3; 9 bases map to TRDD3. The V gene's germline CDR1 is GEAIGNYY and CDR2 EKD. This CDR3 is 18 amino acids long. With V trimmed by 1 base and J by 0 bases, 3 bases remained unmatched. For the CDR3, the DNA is TGTGCCTGTGACACGTACTGGGGGAGCTCCTGGGACACCCGACAGATGTTTTTC. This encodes CACDTYWGSSWDTRQMFF.

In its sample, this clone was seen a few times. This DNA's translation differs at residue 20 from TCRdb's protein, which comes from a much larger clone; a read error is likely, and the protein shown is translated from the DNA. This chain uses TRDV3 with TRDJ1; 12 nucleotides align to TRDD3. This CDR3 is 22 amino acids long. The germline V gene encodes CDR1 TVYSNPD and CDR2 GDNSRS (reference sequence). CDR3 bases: TGTGCCTTTTCCCTCTCGACCTTCCTACGCGTACTGGGGGATACCTACACCGATAAACCCATCTTT. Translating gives CAFSLSTFLRVLGDTYTDKPIF.

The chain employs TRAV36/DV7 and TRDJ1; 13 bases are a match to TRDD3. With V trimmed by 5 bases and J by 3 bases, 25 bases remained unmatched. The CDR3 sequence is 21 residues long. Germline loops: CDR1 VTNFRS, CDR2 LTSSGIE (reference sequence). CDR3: CAVASYLRRMLLGDTADKLIF. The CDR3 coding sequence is TGTGCTGTCGCTTCCTATCTACGACGTATGCTACTGGGGGATACGGCCGATAAACTCATCTTT.

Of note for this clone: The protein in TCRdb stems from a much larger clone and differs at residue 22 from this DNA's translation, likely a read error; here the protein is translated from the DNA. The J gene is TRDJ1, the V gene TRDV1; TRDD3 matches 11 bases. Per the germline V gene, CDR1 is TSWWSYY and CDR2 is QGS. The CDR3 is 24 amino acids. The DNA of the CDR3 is TGTGCTCTTGGGGGCGTGGGGATCCTACTGGGACTACTGGGGGATAATAAGTACACCGATAAACCCATCTTT. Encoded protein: CALGGVGILLGLLGDNKYTDKPIF.

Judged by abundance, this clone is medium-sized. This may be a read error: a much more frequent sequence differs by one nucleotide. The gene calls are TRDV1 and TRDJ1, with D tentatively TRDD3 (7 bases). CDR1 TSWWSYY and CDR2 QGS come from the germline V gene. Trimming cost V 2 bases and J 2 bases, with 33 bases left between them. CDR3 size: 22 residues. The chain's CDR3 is CALGEVRFLGLGALGRTDKLIF. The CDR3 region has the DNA TGTGCTCTTGGGGAAGTGAGGTTCCTAGGGCTGGGGGCCCTCGGGAGGACCGATAAACTCATCTTT.

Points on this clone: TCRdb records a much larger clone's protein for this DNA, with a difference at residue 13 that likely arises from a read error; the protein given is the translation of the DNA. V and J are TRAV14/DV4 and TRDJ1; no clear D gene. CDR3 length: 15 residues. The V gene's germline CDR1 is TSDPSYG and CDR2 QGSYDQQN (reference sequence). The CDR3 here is CAMREGRREVDKHIF. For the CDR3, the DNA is TGTGCAATGAGAGAGGGCCGGAGGGAGGTCGATAAACACATCTTT.

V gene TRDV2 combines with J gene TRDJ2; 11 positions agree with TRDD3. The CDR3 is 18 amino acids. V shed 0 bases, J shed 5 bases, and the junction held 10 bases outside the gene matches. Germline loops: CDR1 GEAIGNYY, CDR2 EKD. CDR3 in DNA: TGTGCCTGTGACACCGTAAATCCTGGGGGATACCTAACAGCACAACTCTTCTTT. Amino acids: CACDTVNPGGYLTAQLFF.

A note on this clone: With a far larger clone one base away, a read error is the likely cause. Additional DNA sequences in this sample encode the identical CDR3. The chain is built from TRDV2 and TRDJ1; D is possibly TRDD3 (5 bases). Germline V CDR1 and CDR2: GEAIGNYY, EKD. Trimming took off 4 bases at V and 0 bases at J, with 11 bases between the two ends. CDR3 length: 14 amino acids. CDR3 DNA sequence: TGTGCCTGTGATACGGGATCATACACCGATAAACTCATCTTT. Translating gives CACDTGSYTDKLIF.

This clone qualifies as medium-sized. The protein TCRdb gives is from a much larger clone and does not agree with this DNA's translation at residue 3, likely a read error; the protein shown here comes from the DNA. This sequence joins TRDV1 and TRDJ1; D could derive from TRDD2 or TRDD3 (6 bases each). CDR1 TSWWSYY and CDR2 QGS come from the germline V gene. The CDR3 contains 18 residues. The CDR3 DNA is TGTGCTATTGGGGACCTCCCTTCCCGGGGGGACAACACCGATAAACTCATCTTT. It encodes CAIGDLPSRGDNTDKLIF.

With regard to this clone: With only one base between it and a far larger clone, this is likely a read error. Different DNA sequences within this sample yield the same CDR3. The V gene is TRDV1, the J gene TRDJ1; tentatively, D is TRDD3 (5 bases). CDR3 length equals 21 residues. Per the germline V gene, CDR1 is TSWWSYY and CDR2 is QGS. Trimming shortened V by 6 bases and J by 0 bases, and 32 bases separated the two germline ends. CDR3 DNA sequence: TGTGCTCTTGGTGCATCCTTTCCGATACCACCATGGAAGCCTTACACCGATAAACTCATCTTT. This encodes CALGASFPIPPWKPYTDKLIF.

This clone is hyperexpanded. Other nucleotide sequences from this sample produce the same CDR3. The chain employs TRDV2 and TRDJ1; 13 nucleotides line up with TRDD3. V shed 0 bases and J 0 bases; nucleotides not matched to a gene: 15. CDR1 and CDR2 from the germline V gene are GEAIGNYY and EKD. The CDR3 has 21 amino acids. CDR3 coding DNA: TGTGCCTGTGACACCTTCTTCCGACTGGGGGATACGCGGATGTACACCGATAAACTCATCTTT. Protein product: CACDTFFRLGDTRMYTDKLIF.

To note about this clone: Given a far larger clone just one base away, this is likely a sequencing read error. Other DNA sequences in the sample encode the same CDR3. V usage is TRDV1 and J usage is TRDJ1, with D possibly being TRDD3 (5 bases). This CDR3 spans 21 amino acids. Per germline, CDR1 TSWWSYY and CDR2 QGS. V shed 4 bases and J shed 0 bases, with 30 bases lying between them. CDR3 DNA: TGTGCTCTTGGGGCATCCTTTCCGATACCACCATGGAAACCTTACACCGATAAACTCATCTTT. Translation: CALGASFPIPPWKPYTDKLIF.

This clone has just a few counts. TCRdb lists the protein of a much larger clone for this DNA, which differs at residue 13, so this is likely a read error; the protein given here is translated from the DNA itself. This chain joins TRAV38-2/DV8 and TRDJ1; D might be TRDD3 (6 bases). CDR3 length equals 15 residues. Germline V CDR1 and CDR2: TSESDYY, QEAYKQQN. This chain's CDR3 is CAYRSVRDKSDKFIF. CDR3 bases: TGTGCTTATAGGAGCGTGCGGGATAAATCCGATAAATTCATCTTT.

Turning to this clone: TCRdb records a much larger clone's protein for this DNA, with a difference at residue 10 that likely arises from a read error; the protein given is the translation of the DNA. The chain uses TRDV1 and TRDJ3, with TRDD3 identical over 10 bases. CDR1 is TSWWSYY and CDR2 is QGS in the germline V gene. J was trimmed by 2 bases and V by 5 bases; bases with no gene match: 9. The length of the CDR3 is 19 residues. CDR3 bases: TGTGCTCTTGGGACCAAGGACTGGGGGATGCCCTGGGACACCCGACAGATGTTTTTC. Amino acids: CALGTKDWGMPWDTRQMFF.

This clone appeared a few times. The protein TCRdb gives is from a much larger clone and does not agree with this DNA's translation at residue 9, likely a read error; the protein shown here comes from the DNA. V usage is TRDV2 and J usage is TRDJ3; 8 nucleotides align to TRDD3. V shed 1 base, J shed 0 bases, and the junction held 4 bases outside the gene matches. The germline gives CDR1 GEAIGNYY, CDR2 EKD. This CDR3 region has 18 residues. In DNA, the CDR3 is TGTGCCTGTGACACGTACTGGGGGGGCTCCTGGGACACCCGACAGATGTTTTTC. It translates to CACDTYWGGSWDTRQMFF.

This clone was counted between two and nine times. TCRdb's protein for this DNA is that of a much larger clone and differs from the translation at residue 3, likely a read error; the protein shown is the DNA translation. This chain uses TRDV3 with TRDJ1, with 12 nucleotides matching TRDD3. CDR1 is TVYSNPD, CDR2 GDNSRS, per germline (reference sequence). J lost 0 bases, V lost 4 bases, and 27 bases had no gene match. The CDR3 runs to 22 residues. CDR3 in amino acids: CASSLSTFLRVLGDTYTDKLIF. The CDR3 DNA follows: TGTGCCTCTTCCCTCTCGACCTTCCTACGCGTACTGGGGGATACCTACACCGATAAACTCATCTTT.

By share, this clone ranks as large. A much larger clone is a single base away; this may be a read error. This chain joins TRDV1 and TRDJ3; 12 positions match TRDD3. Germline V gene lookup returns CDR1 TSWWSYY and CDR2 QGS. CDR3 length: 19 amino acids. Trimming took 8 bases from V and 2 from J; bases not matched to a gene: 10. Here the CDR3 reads CALRTKDWGIPWDTRQMFF. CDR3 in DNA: TGTGCTCTTAGGACCAAGGACTGGGGGATACCCTGGGACACCCGACAGATGTTTTTC.

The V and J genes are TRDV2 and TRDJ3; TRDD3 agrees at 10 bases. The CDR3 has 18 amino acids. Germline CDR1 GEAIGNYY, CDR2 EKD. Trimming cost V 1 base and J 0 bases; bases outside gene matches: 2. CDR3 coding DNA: TGTGCCTGTGACACGGGGGATACGCGCTCCTGGGACACCCGACAGATGTTTTTC. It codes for CACDTGDTRSWDTRQMFF.

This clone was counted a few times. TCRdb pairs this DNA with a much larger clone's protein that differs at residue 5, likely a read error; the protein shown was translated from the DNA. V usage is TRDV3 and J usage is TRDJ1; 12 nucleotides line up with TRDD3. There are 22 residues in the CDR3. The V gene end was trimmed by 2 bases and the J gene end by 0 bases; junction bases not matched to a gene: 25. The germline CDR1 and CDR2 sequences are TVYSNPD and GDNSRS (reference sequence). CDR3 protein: CAFSFSTFLRVLGDTYTDKLIF. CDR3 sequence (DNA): TGTGCCTTTTCCTTCTCGACCTTCCTACGCGTACTGGGGGATACCTACACCGATAAACTCATCTTT.

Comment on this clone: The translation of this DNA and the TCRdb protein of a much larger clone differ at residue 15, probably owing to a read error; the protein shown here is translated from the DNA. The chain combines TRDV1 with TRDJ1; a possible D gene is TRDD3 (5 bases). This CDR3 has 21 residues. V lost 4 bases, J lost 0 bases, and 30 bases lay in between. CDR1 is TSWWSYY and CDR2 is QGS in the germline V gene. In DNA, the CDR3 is TGTGCTCTTGGGGCATCCTTTCCGATACCACCATGGAAGCCTCACACCGATAAACTCATCTTT. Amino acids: CALGASFPIPPWKPHTDKLIF.

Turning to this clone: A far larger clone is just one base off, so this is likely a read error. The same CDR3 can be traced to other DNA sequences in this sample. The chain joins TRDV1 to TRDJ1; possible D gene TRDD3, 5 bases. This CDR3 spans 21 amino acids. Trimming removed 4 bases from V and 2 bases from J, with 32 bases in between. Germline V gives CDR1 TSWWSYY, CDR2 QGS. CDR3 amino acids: CALGASFPIPPWKPYTDKLIF. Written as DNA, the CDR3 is TGTGCTCTTGGGGCATCCTTTCCGATACCACCATGGAAGCCTTATACCGATAAACTCATCTTT.

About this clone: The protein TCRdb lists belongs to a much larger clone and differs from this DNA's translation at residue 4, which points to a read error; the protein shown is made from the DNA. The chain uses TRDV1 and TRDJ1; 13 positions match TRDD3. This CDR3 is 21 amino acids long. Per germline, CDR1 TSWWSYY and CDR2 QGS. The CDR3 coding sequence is TGTGCTCTTAGGGAACCCGAAGCGAAAACTGGGGGATACGGCGGTGCCGATAAACTCATCTTT. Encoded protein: CALREPEAKTGGYGGADKLIF.

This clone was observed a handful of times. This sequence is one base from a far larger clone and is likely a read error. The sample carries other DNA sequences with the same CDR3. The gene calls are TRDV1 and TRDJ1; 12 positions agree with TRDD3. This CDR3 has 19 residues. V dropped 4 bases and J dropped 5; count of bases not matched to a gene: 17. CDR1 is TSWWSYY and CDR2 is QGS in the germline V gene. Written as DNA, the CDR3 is TGTGCTCTTGGGGGGGCCTTCCTTCCTGTACTGGGGGATACAGATAAACTCATCTTT. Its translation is CALGGAFLPVLGDTDKLIF.

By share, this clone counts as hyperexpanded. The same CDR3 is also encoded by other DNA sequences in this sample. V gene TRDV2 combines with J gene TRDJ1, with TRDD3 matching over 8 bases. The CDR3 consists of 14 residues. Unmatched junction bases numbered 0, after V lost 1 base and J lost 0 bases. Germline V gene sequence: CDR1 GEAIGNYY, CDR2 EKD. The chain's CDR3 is CACDTGGYTDKLIF. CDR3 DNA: TGTGCCTGTGACACTGGGGGATACACCGATAAACTCATCTTT.

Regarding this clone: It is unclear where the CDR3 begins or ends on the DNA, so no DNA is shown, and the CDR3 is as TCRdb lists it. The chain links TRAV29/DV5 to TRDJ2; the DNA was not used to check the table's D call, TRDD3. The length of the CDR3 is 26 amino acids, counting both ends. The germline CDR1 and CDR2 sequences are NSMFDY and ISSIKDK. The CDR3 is CSVLLCSKPPPLGGYGAFPLTAQLFF.